What follows is one TCR beta chain and its context. The clone's antigen remains unknown. The record has no base qualities; no much larger clone is one base away. The data are from a study of chemoradiotherapy in HPV16-positive cancers (dated by TCRdb to 2021 to 2024). In terms of the full investigation: Functional T-cell assays on cells from two HPV16-positive patients defined candidate HPV-specific T-cell clones and common TCR motifs. Next, the candidate HPV-specific TCRs and motifs were followed in TCR repertoires from over 85 patients with HPV-related cancers. Whether T-cell immunity against the HPV oncoproteins E6 and E7 changes during chemoradiotherapy and whether survival is affected by this immunity were examined in the study. Overall study results and their limits: Expansion of candidate HPV-specific clones and E7-related TCR motifs was observed in the tumor microenvironment during treatment, whereas no such expansion was observed for non-HPV-specific T cells. Only two HPV16-positive patients were used to derive the functional definition of HPV-specific T cells, and the survival association was reported for HPV16-positive patients. In HPV16-positive patients, expansion of HPV-responsive T cells during chemoradiotherapy was found to be associated with improved recurrence-free survival.

Repertoires were sampled repeatedly over the course of chemoradiotherapy so that clonal expansion in the tumor microenvironment could be followed. The library was produced with the immunoSEQ multiplex PCR assay. This is the immuneACCESS table as TCRdb keeps it, with only in-frame sequences that have V and J called. A part of the clones is gone; compared with another copy, unresolved V genes explain less than half, and the rest is unexplained. The sample table contains 990 or so clones; only one count was recorded for about 90% of them. Clones ranked in the top ten supply 14% of the sample. The CDR3 has 16 amino acids, counting the end cysteine and phenylalanine. CDR3 DNA only is kept here, 48 bases in frame from base 1. CDR1 and CDR2 are drawn from the germline V gene: MRHNA, SNTAGT. V lost 3 bases and J lost 6 bases, and the count of bases not matched to a germline gene is 10.

Rearrangement joined TRBV6-4 to TRBJ2-3, with 9 central nucleotides matching TRBD2. This clonotype originated in a human donor with HPV-associated anogenital cancer. The material sequenced was tumor tissue, taken from a patient who underwent chemoradiotherapy. The CDR3 loop reads CASSEDGGRAVDTQYF. At the DNA level, the sequence is TGTGCCAGCAGTGAAGACGGCGGGAGGGCCGTGGATACGCAGTATTTT.